Listed here are 24 T cell receptor beta chains from one sample, sequenced in a study of T cell changes during pregnancy in multiple sclerosis. Sequencing was performed with immunoSEQ multiplex PCR; in TCRdb, only in-frame clones are kept and a portion is missing. The repertoire has 40,000 to 45,000 clones, approximately 91% of them found once; the top ten carry 0.45% to 0.6%. Sequencing was performed on CD4+ T cells from peripheral blood mononuclear cells, taken in the first trimester of pregnancy. Receptors were obtained from a female donor with multiple sclerosis, enrolled in a pregnancy study.

This clone was observed a handful of times. The genes are TRBV7-8 and TRBJ1-2; 7 bases align to TRBD1. The CDR3 runs to 15 residues. Losses at the gene ends were 5 bases for V and 8 bases for J; bases not matched to a gene: 14. Germline V gene lookup returns CDR1 SGHVS and CDR2 FQNEAQ. CDR3 sequence (DNA): TGTGCCAGCAGCATAAACAGGGGTCCCCCCAGGGGCTACACCTTC. Protein product: CASSINRGPPRGYTF.

The chain uses TRBV7-2 and TRBJ2-7; a weak D match, TRBD1 (6 bases). Germline CDR1 is SGHTA and CDR2 is FQGNSA. With 3 bases removed from V and 3 bases from J, the gap between germline ends came to 15 bases. CDR3 length equals 15 residues. Here the CDR3 reads CASSFLTGLRYEQYF. CDR3 nucleotide sequence: TGTGCCAGCAGCTTCCTCACAGGGCTCCGCTACGAGCAGTACTTC.

The V and J genes are TRBV19 and TRBJ1-2; D perhaps matches TRBD1 (5 bases). From germline, CDR1 is LNHDA and CDR2 SQIVND (reference sequence). Trimming stripped 0 bases from V and 5 bases from J, with 7 bases between. CDR3 size: 13 residues. The CDR3 here is CASSIEGQYGYTF. For the CDR3, the DNA is TGTGCCAGTAGTATAGAGGGGCAGTATGGCTACACCTTC.

V usage is TRBV28 and J usage is TRBJ2-5; D possibly corresponds to TRBD1 (6 bases). Germline CDR1 reads MDHEN; CDR2 reads SYDVKM. The CDR3 is made up of 13 amino acids. Between the trimmed V and J ends, which lost 2 bases and 6 bases, there was a span of 10 bases. This CDR3 is CASSLTGPQTQYF. In DNA form, the CDR3 reads TGTGCCAGCAGTTTAACAGGGCCCCAGACCCAGTACTTC. The variable domain in full, completed from reference TRBV28 and TRBJ2-5, reads DVKVTQSSRYLVKRTGEKVFLECVQDMDHENMFWYRQDPGLGLRLIYFSYDVKMKEKGDIPEGYSVSREKKERFSLILESASTNQTSMYLCASSLTGPQTQYFGPGTRLLVL.

This chain links TRBV9 with TRBJ2-1; 9 nucleotides line up with TRBD2. CDR3 length: 13 residues. Germline lookup yields CDR1 SGDLS and CDR2 YYNGEE. The trim removed 5 bases at V and 8 bases at J, leaving 5 bases unmatched. The CDR3 coding sequence is TGTGCCAGCAGTGTTAGCGGGAGATATGAGCAGTTCTTC. Protein: CASSVSGRYEQFF.

This CDR3 reads CASGKGGPQGRETQYF. CDR3 sequence (DNA): TGTGCCAGCGGTAAAGGGGGGCCCCAAGGGAGAGAGACCCAGTACTTC. The genes are TRBV2 and TRBJ2-5, with D perhaps assigned TRBD1 or TRBD2 (6 bases each). This CDR3 spans 16 amino acids. CDR1 SNHLY and CDR2 FYNNEI come from the germline V gene. V was clipped by 8 bases and J by 4 bases, with 23 bases between them.

This clone was seen a handful of times. This chain uses TRBV7-2 with TRBJ1-1; weak D call: TRBD1 (5 bases). The V end lost 2 bases, the J end lost 4 bases, and 11 bases lay between the germline ends. Germline CDR1 is SGHTA and CDR2 is FQGNSA. The CDR3 covers 14 residues. The CDR3 DNA follows: TGTGCCAGCAGCTTAACCCAGGGTGGCACTGAAGCTTTCTTT. As protein: CASSLTQGGTEAFF.

The rearrangement uses TRBV15 and TRBJ2-3; TRBD2 matches at 8 bases. J lost 4 bases, V lost 2 bases, and 5 bases had no gene match. The CDR3 sequence is 15 residues long. Germline loops: CDR1 LNHNV, CDR2 YYDKDF (reference sequence). The CDR3 sequence is CATSRRSGNSDTQYF. The CDR3 nucleotides read TGTGCCACCAGCAGACGTAGCGGGAATTCAGATACGCAGTATTTT. Full variable domain (outside the CDR3, taken from reference TRBV15 and TRBJ2-3): DAMVIQNPRYQVTQFGKPVTLSCSQTLNHNVMYWYQQKSSQAPKLLFHYYDKDFNNEADTPDNFQSRRPNTSFCFLDIRSPGLGDTAMYLCATSRRSGNSDTQYFGPGTRLTVL.

The V gene is TRBV7-9, the J gene TRBJ1-1; 10 positions agree with TRBD1. This CDR3 spans 15 amino acids. Trimming removed 5 bases from V and 5 bases from J; junction bases left unmatched: 8. The V gene's germline CDR1 is SEHNR and CDR2 FQNEAQ (reference sequence). The CDR3 region has the DNA TGTGCCAGCAGCCTCAGACAGGGGGCTGAAACTGAAGCTTTCTTT. As protein: CASSLRQGAETEAFF.

This chain connects TRBV28 to TRBJ2-5; D is possibly TRBD1 (6 bases). Germline CDR1 and CDR2: MDHEN and SYDVKM. CDR3 size: 14 residues. Trimming shortened V by 2 bases and J by 7 bases, and 14 bases separated the two germline ends. Here the CDR3 reads CASSLIAGDGTQYF. The CDR3 DNA reads TGTGCCAGCAGTTTAATTGCAGGGGATGGGACCCAGTACTTC.

This chain joins TRBV19 and TRBJ2-1; a possible D gene is TRBD2 (5 bases). Germline-derived CDR1 and CDR2 are LNHDA and SQIVND (reference sequence). Between the trimmed V and J ends, which lost 6 bases and 0 bases, there was a span of 12 bases. The length of the CDR3 is 15 residues. The CDR3 protein is CASRTTRSSYNEQFF. The CDR3 DNA follows: TGTGCCAGTAGGACTACCAGGAGCTCCTACAATGAGCAGTTCTTC.

The V gene is TRBV19, the J gene TRBJ1-5, with D possibly being TRBD1 (5 bases). CDR3 length equals 15 residues. V dropped 4 bases and J dropped 1 base, with 11 bases sitting between them. Germline CDR1 reads LNHDA; CDR2 reads SQIVND (reference sequence). Here the CDR3 DNA reads TGTGCCAGTAGTACTACCCAGGGAAGCAATCAGCCCCAGCATTTT. Translation gives CASSTTQGSNQPQHF.

The gene calls are TRBV5-1 and TRBJ1-1; D remains ambiguous. The CDR3 sequence is 13 residues long. CDR1 is SGHRS, CDR2 YFSETQ, per germline. V shed 1 base and J shed 0 bases, with 4 bases lying between them. CDR3 in amino acids: CASSLTVNTEAFF. In DNA, the CDR3 is TGCGCCAGCAGCTTGACGGTGAACACTGAAGCTTTCTTT.

Only a few counts were recorded for this clone. V is TRBV19 and J is TRBJ1-2; 7 bases map to TRBD1. The V segment lost 6 bases and the J segment 3 bases; nucleotides outside the gene matches: 4. Germline CDR1 reads LNHDA; CDR2 reads SQIVND (reference sequence). The CDR3 sequence is 13 residues long. CDR3 protein: CASRQGIDYGYTF. CDR3 sequence (DNA): TGTGCCAGTAGACAGGGGATCGACTATGGCTACACCTTC. The full variable domain, with the rest looked up from reference TRBV19 and TRBJ1-2, is DGGITQSPKYLFRKEGQNVTLSCEQNLNHDAMYWYRQDPGQGLRLIYYSQIVNDFQKGDIAEGYSVSREKKESFPLTVTSAQKNPTAFYLCASRQGIDYGYTFGSGTRLTVV.

V gene TRBV9 combines with J gene TRBJ2-7; TRBD2 agrees at 10 bases. CDR1 is SGDLS and CDR2 is YYNGEE in the germline V gene. The CDR3 runs to 16 residues. V lost 2 bases and J lost 5; bases outside the gene matches: 10. CDR3 in amino acids: CASSVSPGLANDEQYF. The CDR3 nucleotides are TGTGCCAGCAGCGTGTCCCCGGGACTAGCGAACGACGAGCAGTACTTC.

The rearrangement joins TRBV28 to TRBJ1-3; 8 positions match TRBD1. Per germline, CDR1 MDHEN and CDR2 SYDVKM. V shed 10 bases and J 0 bases; nucleotides not matched to a gene: 5. This CDR3 comprises 14 residues. For the CDR3, the DNA is TGTGCCACCGAAGACAGGGGCTCTGGAAACACCATATATTTT. Amino acids: CATEDRGSGNTIYF.

V usage is TRBV2 and J usage is TRBJ2-7, with D uncertain. The CDR3 contains 13 residues. CDR1 and CDR2 (germline): SNHLY, FYNNEI. V dropped 5 bases and J dropped 2 bases, with 10 bases sitting between them. Here the CDR3 reads CASSTQAAYEQYF. CDR3 nucleotides: TGTGCCAGCAGTACCCAAGCCGCCTACGAGCAGTACTTC.

The V call is TRBV30, the J call TRBJ2-3, with 14 bases lining up with TRBD2. The junction had 12 bases not matched to a gene; V was cut back by 5 bases and J by 2 bases. This CDR3 contains 18 residues. In germline, CDR1 is GTSNPN, CDR2 SVGIG (reference sequence). The CDR3 coding sequence is TGTGCCTGGTCAACCGGGACTAGCGGGAGAGGACCCACAGATACGCAGTATTTT. Its protein is CAWSTGTSGRGPTDTQYF.

This chain uses TRBV5-1 with TRBJ2-7, with TRBD1 matching over 10 bases. Trimming cost V 4 bases and J 5 bases; bases outside gene matches: 6. Germline CDR1 SGHRS, CDR2 YFSETQ. CDR3 length: 14 amino acids. CDR3: CASSIIGTGDEQYF. CDR3 in DNA: TGCGCCAGCAGCATAATCGGGACAGGGGACGAGCAGTACTTC.

The rearrangement links TRBV6-6 to TRBJ1-2; 7 nucleotides agree with TRBD1. Germline CDR1 is MNHNY and CDR2 is SVGAGI (reference sequence). The length of the CDR3 is 16 residues. The J segment lost 2 bases and the V segment lost 6 bases, leaving 12 bases of the junction unmatched. For the CDR3, the DNA is TGTGCCAGCAGCCCACCTCAGGACAGGATGAACTATGGCTACACCTTC. It is translated as CASSPPQDRMNYGYTF.

This sequence joins TRBV6-1 and TRBJ2-7; D is undetermined. This CDR3 comprises 14 residues. Germline CDR1 MNHNS, CDR2 SASEGT. V shed 1 base and J shed 0 bases, with 7 bases lying between them. The CDR3 region has the DNA TGTGCCAGCAGTGAAGTGGCAGACTCCTACGAGCAGTACTTC. Its translation is CASSEVADSYEQYF.

This clone was seen just once. The rearrangement joins TRBV19 to TRBJ2-1; 7 bases are a match to TRBD2. This CDR3 has 17 amino acids. The junction had 12 bases not matched to a gene; V was cut back by 5 bases and J by 2 bases. Germline-derived CDR1 and CDR2 are LNHDA and SQIVND (reference sequence). DNA of the CDR3: TGTGCCAGTAGTCTCCCCTCCGCGGGAGTAACCTACAATGAGCAGTTCTTC. It codes for CASSLPSAGVTYNEQFF.

V is TRBV5-1 and J is TRBJ2-2, with D uncertain. The CDR3 extends over 14 amino acids. Germline-derived CDR1 and CDR2 are SGHRS and YFSETQ. V dropped 0 bases and J dropped 4 bases, with 7 bases sitting between them. The CDR3 DNA is TGCGCCAGCAGCTTGGGGCTCCCCACCGGGGAGCTGTTTTTT. It specifies CASSLGLPTGELFF.

CDR3 protein: CASSLFQISYNEQFF. CDR3 in DNA: TGCGCCAGCAGCTTGTTCCAGATCTCCTACAATGAGCAGTTCTTC. This sequence joins TRBV5-1 and TRBJ2-1; D remains ambiguous. V lost 1 base, J lost 0 bases, and 8 bases lay in between. CDR3 length equals 15 residues. Germline V gene sequence: CDR1 SGHRS, CDR2 YFSETQ.